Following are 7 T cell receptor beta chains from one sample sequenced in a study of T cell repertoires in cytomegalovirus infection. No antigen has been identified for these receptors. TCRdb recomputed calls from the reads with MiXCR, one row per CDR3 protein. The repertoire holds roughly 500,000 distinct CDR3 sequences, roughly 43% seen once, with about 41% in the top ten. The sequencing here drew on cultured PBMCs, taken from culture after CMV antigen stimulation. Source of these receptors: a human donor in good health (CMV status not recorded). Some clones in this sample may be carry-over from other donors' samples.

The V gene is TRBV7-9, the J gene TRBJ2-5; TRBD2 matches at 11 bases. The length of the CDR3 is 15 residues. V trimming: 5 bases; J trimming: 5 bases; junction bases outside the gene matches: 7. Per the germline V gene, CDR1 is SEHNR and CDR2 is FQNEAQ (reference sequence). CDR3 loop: CASSRGTSGPETQYF. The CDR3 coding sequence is TGTGCCAGCAGCCGGGGGACTAGCGGCCCGGAGACCCAGTACTTC. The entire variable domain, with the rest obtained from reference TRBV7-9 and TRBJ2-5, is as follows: DTGVSQNPRHKITKRGQNVTFRCDPISEHNRLYWYRQTLGQGPEFLTYFQNEAQLEKSRLLSDRFSAERPKGSFSTLEIQRTEQGDSAMYLCASSRGTSGPETQYFGPGTRLLVL.

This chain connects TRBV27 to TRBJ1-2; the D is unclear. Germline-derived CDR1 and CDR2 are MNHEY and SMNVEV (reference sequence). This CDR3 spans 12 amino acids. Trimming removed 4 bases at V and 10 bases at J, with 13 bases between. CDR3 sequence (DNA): TGTGCCAGCAGTTCGAACAGATTAGCCTACACCTTC. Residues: CASSSNRLAYTF.

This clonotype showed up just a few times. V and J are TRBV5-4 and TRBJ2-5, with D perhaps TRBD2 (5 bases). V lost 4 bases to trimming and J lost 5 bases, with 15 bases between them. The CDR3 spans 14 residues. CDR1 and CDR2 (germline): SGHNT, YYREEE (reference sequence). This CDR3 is CASSNRAERETQYF. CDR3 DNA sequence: TGTGCCAGCAGCAACAGAGCGGAACGGGAGACCCAGTACTTC.

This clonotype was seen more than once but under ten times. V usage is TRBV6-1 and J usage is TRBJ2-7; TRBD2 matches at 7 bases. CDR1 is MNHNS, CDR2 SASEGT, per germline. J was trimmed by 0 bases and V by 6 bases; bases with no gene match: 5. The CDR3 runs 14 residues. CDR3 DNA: TGTGCCAGCAGAATAGCGGGCGACTCCTACGAGCAGTACTTC. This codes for CASRIAGDSYEQYF.

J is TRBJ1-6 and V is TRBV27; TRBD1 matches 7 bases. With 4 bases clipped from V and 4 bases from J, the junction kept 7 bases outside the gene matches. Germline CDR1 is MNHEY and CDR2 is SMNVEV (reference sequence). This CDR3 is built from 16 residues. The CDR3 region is CASSWSGTEYNSPLHF. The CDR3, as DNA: TGTGCCAGCAGTTGGTCCGGGACAGAATATAATTCACCCCTCCACTTT.

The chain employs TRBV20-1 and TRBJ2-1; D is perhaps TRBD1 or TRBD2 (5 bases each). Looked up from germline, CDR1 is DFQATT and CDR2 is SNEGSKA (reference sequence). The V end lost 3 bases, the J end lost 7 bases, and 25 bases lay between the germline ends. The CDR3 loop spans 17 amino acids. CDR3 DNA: TGCAGTGCTAGTGGATTAACCGGGACGCCGACAAGTAATGAGCAGTTCTTC. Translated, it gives CSASGLTGTPTSNEQFF.

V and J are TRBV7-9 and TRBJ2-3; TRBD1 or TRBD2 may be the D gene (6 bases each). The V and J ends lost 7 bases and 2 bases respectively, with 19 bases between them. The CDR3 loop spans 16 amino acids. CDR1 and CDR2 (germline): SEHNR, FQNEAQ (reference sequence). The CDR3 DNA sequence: TGTGCCAGCACCTGGGGGGCAGGGGACATCACAGATACGCAGTATTTT. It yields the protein CASTWGAGDITDTQYF.